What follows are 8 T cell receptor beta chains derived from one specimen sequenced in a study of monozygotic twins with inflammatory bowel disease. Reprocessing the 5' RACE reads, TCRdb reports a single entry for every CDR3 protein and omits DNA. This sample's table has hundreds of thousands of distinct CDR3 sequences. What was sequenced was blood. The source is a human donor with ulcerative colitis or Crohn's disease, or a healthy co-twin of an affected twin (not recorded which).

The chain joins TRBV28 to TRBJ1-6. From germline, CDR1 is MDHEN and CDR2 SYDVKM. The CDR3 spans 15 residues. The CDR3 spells CASSVLAGNNSPLHF.

CDR3 residues: CASRSPGQSLNEQFF. This chain connects TRBV7-3 to TRBJ2-1; TCRdb's D call of TRBD1 is untestable without DNA. The CDR3 runs 15 residues. The germline V gene has CDR1 SGHTA and CDR2 FQGTGA.

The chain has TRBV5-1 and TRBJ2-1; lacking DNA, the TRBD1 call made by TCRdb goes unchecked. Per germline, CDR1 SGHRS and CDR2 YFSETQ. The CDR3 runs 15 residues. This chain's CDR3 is CASRREPQGFYEQFF.

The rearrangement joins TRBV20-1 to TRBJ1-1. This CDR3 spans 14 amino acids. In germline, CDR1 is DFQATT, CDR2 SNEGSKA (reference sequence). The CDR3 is CSARDKGSGTEAFF.

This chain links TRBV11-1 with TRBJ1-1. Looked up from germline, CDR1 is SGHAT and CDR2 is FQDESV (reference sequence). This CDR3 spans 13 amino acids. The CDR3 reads CASSYGWVSEAFF.

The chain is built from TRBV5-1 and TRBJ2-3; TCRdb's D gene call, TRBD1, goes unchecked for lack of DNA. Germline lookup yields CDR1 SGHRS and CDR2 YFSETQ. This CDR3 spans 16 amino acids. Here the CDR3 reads CASSLGQGASTDTQYF.

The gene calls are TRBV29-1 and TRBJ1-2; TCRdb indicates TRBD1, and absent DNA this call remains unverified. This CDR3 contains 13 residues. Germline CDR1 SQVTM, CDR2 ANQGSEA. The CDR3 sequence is CSVWTARNYGYTF. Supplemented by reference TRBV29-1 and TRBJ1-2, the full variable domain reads SAVISQKPSRDICQRGTSLTIQCQVDSQVTMMFWYRQQPGQSLTLIATANQGSEATYESGFVIDKFPISRPNLTFSTLTVSNMSPEDSSIYLCSVWTARNYGYTFGSGTRLTVV.

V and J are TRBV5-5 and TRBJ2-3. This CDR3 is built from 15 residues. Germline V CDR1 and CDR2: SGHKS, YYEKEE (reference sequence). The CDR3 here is CASSLLDGARDTQYF.